The T cell receptor beta chain under discussion was sequenced for a study of T cell clones after liver transplantation. As for the study in general: Post-transplant blood was tracked for graft-donor-reactive T cell clones identified in a pre-transplant mixed lymphocyte reaction.

Germline V CDR1 and CDR2: SGHTA, FQGNSA. V shed 5 bases, J shed 1 base, and the junction held 4 bases outside the gene matches. The CDR3 is made up of 15 amino acids. Study-wide points: In two subjects, few donor cells limited the measurable donor-reactive repertoire.

Measured with immunoSEQ multiplex PCR; TCRdb has only the in-frame clones, and not every one. The sample holds roughly 55,000 clones, around 85% seen once. With respect to this clone: The antigen remains undetermined.

The sequences come from CD4+ T cells from blood, collected before liver transplant. The sequence derives from a human donor who received a liver transplant. The chain joins TRBV7-2 to TRBJ2-3, with 9 bases fitting TRBD2. CDR3 DNA: TGTGCCAGCAGCGAATTAGCGGGAGGCACAGATACGCAGTATTTT. The encoded protein is CASSELAGGTDTQYF. Drawing the rest from reference TRBV7-2 and TRBJ2-3, the complete variable domain is GAGVSQSPSNKVTEKGKDVELRCDPISGHTALYWYRQSLGQGLEFLIYFQGNSAPDKSGLPSDRFSAERTGGSVSTLTIQRTQQEDSAVYLCASSELAGGTDTQYFGPGTRLTVL.